This entry lists 18 T cell receptor beta chains sequenced from one sample in a study of early T cells in non-severe SARS-CoV-2 infection. TCRdb passed the 5' RACE reads through MiXCR, listing each CDR3 protein once. Of some 91,000 distinct CDR3 sequences listed, about 12% are singletons. Sequenced: whole blood. The receptors were sampled from an adult who was a healthcare worker with PCR-confirmed SARS-CoV-2 infection or an uninfected control (not recorded which).

This clonotype appeared many times. V is TRBV6-2 or TRBV6-3 and J is TRBJ2-1; D gene uncertain. V shed 7 bases and J shed 0 bases, with 10 bases lying between them. Germline V gene data show CDR1 as MNHEY and CDR2 as SVGEGT. The CDR3 extends over 14 amino acids. As DNA, the CDR3 is TGTGCCAGCAATACCCCCAGCTCCTACAATGAGCAGTTCTTC. Encoded protein: CASNTPSSYNEQFF.

There are a few counts of this clonotype. The chain is built from TRBV11-2 and TRBJ2-1, with D possibly TRBD1 on 5 matching bases. Trimming pared 2 bases from V and 3 bases from J, leaving 11 bases between. CDR1 is SGHAT and CDR2 is FQNNGV in the germline V gene. This CDR3 spans 15 amino acids. The CDR3 spells CASSLQGTDYNEQFF. The CDR3 nucleotides are TGTGCCAGCAGCTTACAGGGAACGGACTACAATGAGCAGTTCTTC.

Ten or more counts support this clonotype. The J gene is TRBJ2-1, the V gene TRBV23-1; 9 bases agree with TRBD1. TRBV23-1 is given ORF status, its function remaining uncertain. With 2 bases clipped from V and 5 bases from J, the junction kept 7 bases outside the gene matches. CDR3 length: 16 residues. DNA of the CDR3: TGCGCCAGCAGTCAACGAAACCGACAGGGGGACAATGAGCAGTTCTTC. As protein: CASSQRNRQGDNEQFF.

This clonotype has more than one count but fewer than ten. This sequence joins TRBV2 and TRBJ1-1; no clear D gene. Trimming removed 6 bases at V and 6 bases at J, with 11 bases between. Germline V lookup: CDR1 SNHLY, CDR2 FYNNEI. The CDR3 covers 12 residues. This CDR3 reads CASRAWSAEAFF. In nucleotides, the CDR3 is TGTGCCAGCAGGGCCTGGTCAGCTGAAGCTTTCTTT. Variable domain in full (rest from reference TRBV2 and TRBJ1-1): EPEVTQTPSHQVTQMGQEVILRCVPISNHLYFYWYRQILGQKVEFLVSFYNNEISEKSEIFDDQFSVERPDGSNFTLKIRSTKLEDSAMYFCASRAWSAEAFFGQGTRLTVV.

This clonotype was observed a few times. The chain links TRBV29-1 to TRBJ1-6, with 7 bases matching TRBD1. The CDR3 is 15 residues long. In germline, CDR1 is SQVTM, CDR2 ANQGSEA. V lost 6 bases, J lost 6 bases, and 11 bases stayed unmatched. The CDR3 loop is CSVETGRVGNSPLHF. For the CDR3, the DNA is TGCAGCGTCGAGACAGGGCGCGTGGGTAATTCACCCCTCCACTTT.

The CDR3 DNA is TGTGCCAGCGCCCGGGCGGGGGGGCTCAGTGAGCAGTTCTTC. Protein: CASARAGGLSEQFF. This chain links TRBV12-3 or TRBV12-4 with TRBJ2-1, with 9 bases aligning to TRBD2. This CDR3 has 14 amino acids. Germline trimming cut 8 bases from V and 9 bases from J; bases unmatched to any gene: 11.

The chain links TRBV10-1 to TRBJ1-3; D gene ambiguous. The ends were cut back, 0 bases at V and 2 bases at J, with 11 bases in the middle. CDR1 and CDR2 from the germline V gene are WNHNN and SYGVQD (reference sequence). This CDR3 is built from 16 residues. The CDR3, as DNA: TGCGCCAGCAGTGAGTCAAGGGTGCGCCCTGGAAACACCATATATTTT. Translation: CASSESRVRPGNTIYF.

This clonotype was observed many times. This chain connects TRBV28 to TRBJ2-7; TRBD1 matches at 7 bases. Germline CDR1 and CDR2: MDHEN and SYDVKM. Trimming cost V 1 base and J 3 bases; bases outside gene matches: 9. CDR3 length equals 16 residues. CDR3 protein: CASSLLQGGAVYEQYF. The CDR3 bases are TGTGCCAGCAGTTTATTACAAGGGGGCGCGGTCTACGAGCAGTACTTC.

V usage is TRBV29-1 and J usage is TRBJ2-6, with D unresolved. Trimming stripped 7 bases from V and 4 bases from J, with 8 bases between. The germline V gene encodes CDR1 SQVTM and CDR2 ANQGSEA. This CDR3 is built from 12 residues. The CDR3 protein is CSAALGANVLTF. CDR3 nucleotide sequence: TGCAGCGCGGCGTTAGGGGCCAACGTCCTGACTTTC.

This clonotype was seen only a few times. This chain connects TRBV5-8 to TRBJ2-5; 8 nucleotides agree with TRBD2. This CDR3 is built from 15 residues. V dropped 0 bases and J dropped 4; count of bases not matched to a gene: 5. In germline, CDR1 is SGHTS, CDR2 YDEGEE. For the CDR3, the DNA is TGTGCCAGCAGCTTGGCCGGGAGGGAAGGAGAGACCCAGTACTTC. Translated, it gives CASSLAGREGETQYF.

V and J are TRBV5-1 and TRBJ2-1, with 10 bases aligning to TRBD2. CDR1 and CDR2 (germline): SGHRS, YFSETQ. V shed 3 bases, J shed 6 bases, and the junction held 3 bases outside the gene matches. This CDR3 comprises 14 residues. CDR3 sequence (DNA): TGCGCCAGCAGCTCAGGACTAGCGGTCAATGAGCAGTTCTTC. As protein: CASSSGLAVNEQFF.

V and J are TRBV20-1 and TRBJ1-5, with 8 positions matching TRBD1. CDR1 and CDR2 from the germline V gene are DFQATT and SNEGSKA (reference sequence). This CDR3 comprises 15 residues. J gave up 7 bases and V 6 bases, and 14 bases lay outside the gene matches. CDR3 coding DNA: TGCAGTGCCCCAGCTGGCAGGGGGCATAGGCAGCCCCAGCATTTT. Translated: CSAPAGRGHRQPQHF.

The sample holds many counts of this clonotype. V is TRBV7-8 and J is TRBJ2-3; 8 nucleotides line up with TRBD1. Germline lookup yields CDR1 SGHVS and CDR2 FQNEAQ. The CDR3 is 17 amino acids. V trimming: 4 bases; J trimming: 6 bases; junction bases outside the gene matches: 15. The CDR3 DNA follows: TGTGCCAGCAGCTCACAGACAGGGGCCGGGGGCGTGGATACGCAGTATTTT. This encodes CASSSQTGAGGVDTQYF.

This clonotype was seen repeatedly, ten times or more. V and J are TRBV11-2 and TRBJ2-7; possibly TRBD1 or TRBD2 for D (5 bases each). V gave up 1 base and J gave up 0 bases, with 7 bases separating them. This CDR3 has 14 amino acids. Germline V gives CDR1 SGHAT, CDR2 FQNNGV. The CDR3 loop reads CASSLGGGSYEQYF. The CDR3 DNA sequence: TGTGCCAGCAGCTTAGGTGGGGGCTCCTACGAGCAGTACTTC.

This clonotype was found a few times. V gene TRBV4-1 combines with J gene TRBJ2-7; D unresolved. Germline V lookup: CDR1 MGHRA, CDR2 YSYEKL. The CDR3 has 14 amino acids. Trimming removed 1 base from V and 2 bases from J, with 9 bases in between. The DNA of the CDR3 is TGCGCCAGCAGCCAAGTCGCCGTAACCTACGAGCAGTACTTC. It codes for CASSQVAVTYEQYF.

Many counts were recorded for this clonotype. The rearrangement links TRBV28 to TRBJ1-2, with no clear D. CDR3 size: 12 residues. The V end lost 3 bases, the J end lost 3 bases, and 5 bases lay between the germline ends. Germline V gene data show CDR1 as MDHEN and CDR2 as SYDVKM. CDR3 in amino acids: CASSFADYGYTF. CDR3 sequence (DNA): TGTGCCAGCAGTTTTGCGGACTATGGCTACACCTTC.

Only one count was recorded for this clonotype. The rearrangement uses TRBV6-5 and TRBJ2-2; 7 bases line up with TRBD1. CDR3 length: 13 amino acids. J lost 7 bases, V lost 6 bases, and 5 bases had no gene match. The germline V gene has CDR1 MNHEY and CDR2 SVGAGI. The CDR3 protein is CASRTGRGGELFF. The DNA of the CDR3 is TGTGCCAGCAGGACAGGGCGTGGCGGGGAGCTGTTTTTT.

This clonotype was seen repeatedly, ten times or more. V is TRBV7-6 and J is TRBJ1-1; D might be TRBD1 (6 bases). Germline V gene lookup returns CDR1 SGHVS and CDR2 FNYEAQ. Trimming shortened V by 4 bases and J by 5 bases, and 20 bases separated the two germline ends. The CDR3 is made up of 16 amino acids. CDR3 region: CASSSQRGQRGTEAFF. The CDR3 nucleotides are TGTGCCAGCAGCTCCCAACGCGGACAGCGGGGGACTGAAGCTTTCTTT.